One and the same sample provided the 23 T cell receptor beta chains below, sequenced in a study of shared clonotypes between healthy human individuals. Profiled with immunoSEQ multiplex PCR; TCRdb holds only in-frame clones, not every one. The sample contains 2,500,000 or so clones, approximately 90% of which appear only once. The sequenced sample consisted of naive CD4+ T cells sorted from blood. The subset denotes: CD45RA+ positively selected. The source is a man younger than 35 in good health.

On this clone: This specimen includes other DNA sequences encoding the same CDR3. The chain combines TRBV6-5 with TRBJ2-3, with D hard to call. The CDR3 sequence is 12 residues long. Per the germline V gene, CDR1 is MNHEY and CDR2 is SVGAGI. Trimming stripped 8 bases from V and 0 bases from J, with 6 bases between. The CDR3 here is CASGRSTDTQYF. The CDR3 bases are TGTGCCAGCGGACGCAGCACAGATACGCAGTATTTT.

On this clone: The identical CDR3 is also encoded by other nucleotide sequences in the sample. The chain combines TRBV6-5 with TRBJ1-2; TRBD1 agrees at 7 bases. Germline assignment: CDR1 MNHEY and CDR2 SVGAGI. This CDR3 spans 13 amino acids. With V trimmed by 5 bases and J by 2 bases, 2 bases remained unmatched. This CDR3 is CASSQGQNYGYTF. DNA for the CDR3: TGTGCCAGCAGTCAGGGACAGAACTATGGCTACACCTTC.

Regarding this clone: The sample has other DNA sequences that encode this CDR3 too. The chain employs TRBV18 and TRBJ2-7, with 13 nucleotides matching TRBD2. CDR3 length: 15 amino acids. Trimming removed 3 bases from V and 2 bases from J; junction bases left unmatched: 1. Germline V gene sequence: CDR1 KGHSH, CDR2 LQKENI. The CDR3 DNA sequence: TGTGCCAGCTCACCCGGGACTAGCGGGGCCTACGAGCAGTACTTC. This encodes CASSPGTSGAYEQYF.

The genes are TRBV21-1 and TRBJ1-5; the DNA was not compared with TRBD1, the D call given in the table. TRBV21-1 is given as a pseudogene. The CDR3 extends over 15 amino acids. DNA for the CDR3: TGTGCCAGCAGTCCCTACCAGGGATTAAATCAGCCCCAGCATTTT. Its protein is CASSPYQGLNQPQHF.

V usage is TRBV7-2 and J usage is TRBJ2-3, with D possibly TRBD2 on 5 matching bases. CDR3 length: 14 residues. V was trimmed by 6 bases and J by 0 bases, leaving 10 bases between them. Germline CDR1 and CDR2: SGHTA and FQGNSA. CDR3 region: CASRPGYSTDTQYF. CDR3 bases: TGTGCCAGCAGGCCGGGGTATAGCACAGATACGCAGTATTTT.

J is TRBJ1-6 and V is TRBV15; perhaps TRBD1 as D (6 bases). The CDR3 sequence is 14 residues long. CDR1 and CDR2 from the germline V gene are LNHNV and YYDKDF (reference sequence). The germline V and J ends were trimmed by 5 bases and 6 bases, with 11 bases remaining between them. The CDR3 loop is CATSARDINSPLHF. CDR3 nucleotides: TGTGCCACCAGCGCCCGGGACATTAATTCACCCCTCCACTTT.

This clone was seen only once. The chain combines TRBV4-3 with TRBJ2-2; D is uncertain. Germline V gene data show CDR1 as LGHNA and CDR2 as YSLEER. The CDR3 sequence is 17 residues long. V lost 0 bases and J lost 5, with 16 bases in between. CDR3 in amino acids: CASSQDGLPRSTGELFF. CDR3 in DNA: TGCGCCAGCAGCCAAGATGGTCTCCCTCGAAGTACCGGGGAGCTGTTTTTT.

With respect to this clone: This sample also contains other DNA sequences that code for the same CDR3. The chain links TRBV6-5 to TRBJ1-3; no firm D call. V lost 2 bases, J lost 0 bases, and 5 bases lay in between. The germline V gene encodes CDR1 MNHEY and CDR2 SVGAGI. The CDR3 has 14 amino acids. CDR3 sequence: CASSYGDSGNTIYF. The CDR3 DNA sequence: TGTGCCAGCAGTTACGGGGACTCTGGAAACACCATATATTTT.

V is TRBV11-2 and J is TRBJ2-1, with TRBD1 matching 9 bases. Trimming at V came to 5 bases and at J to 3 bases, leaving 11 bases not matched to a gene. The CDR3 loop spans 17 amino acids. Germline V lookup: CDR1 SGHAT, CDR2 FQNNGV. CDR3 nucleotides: TGTGCCAGCAGCCGAACCCCGGGACAGGGATACTACAATGAGCAGTTCTTC. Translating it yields CASSRTPGQGYYNEQFF.

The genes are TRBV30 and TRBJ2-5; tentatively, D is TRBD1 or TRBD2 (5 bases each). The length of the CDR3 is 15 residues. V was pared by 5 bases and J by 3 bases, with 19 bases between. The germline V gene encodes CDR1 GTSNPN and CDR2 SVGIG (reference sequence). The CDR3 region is CAWGRDPKTEETQYF. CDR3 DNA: TGTGCCTGGGGCCGGGACCCCAAGACAGAAGAGACCCAGTACTTC.

CDR3 loop: CASKDRRGYNSPLHF. The CDR3 bases are TGTGCCAGCAAGGACAGGAGGGGTTATAATTCACCCCTCCACTTT. The chain links TRBV27 to TRBJ1-6; 7 bases map to TRBD1. V dropped 7 bases and J dropped 4; count of bases not matched to a gene: 7. The CDR3 is 15 amino acids. Germline V gene data show CDR1 as MNHEY and CDR2 as SMNVEV (reference sequence).

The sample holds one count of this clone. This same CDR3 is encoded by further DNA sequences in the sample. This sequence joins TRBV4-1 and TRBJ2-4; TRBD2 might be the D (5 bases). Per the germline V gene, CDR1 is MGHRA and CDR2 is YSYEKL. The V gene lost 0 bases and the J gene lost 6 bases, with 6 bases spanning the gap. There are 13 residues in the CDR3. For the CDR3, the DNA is TGCGCCAGCAGCCAAGATCGGGGAAACATTCAGTACTTC. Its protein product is CASSQDRGNIQYF.

CDR3 nucleotide sequence: TGTGCCAGCCCCCACAGCGACTCTGGAAACACCATATATTTT. Translation gives CASPHSDSGNTIYF. The rearrangement joins TRBV19 to TRBJ1-3; D uncertain. This CDR3 spans 14 amino acids. CDR1 LNHDA and CDR2 SQIVND come from the germline V gene (reference sequence). Trimming took off 9 bases at V and 0 bases at J, with 12 bases between the two ends.

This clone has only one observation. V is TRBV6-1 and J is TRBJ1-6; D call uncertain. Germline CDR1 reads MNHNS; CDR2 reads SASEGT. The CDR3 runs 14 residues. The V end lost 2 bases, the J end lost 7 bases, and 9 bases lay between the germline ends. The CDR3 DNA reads TGTGCCAGCAGTGAACTAGGGAAAAATTCACCCCTCCACTTT. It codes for CASSELGKNSPLHF.

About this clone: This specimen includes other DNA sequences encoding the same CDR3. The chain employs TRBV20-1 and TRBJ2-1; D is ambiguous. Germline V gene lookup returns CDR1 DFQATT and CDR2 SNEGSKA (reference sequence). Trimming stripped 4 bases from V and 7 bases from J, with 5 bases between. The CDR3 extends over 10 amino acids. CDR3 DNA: TGCAGTGCTACCAGGAATGAGCAGTTCTTC. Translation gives CSATRNEQFF.

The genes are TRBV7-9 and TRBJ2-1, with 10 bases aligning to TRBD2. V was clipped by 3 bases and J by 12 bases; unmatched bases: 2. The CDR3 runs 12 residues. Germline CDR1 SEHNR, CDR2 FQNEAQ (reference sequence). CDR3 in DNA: TGTGCCAGCAGCTTCTTAGCGGGGGGGCAGTTCTTC. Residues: CASSFLAGGQFF. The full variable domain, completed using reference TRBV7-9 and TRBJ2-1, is DTGVSQNPRHKITKRGQNVTFRCDPISEHNRLYWYRQTLGQGPEFLTYFQNEAQLEKSRLLSDRFSAERPKGSFSTLEIQRTEQGDSAMYLCASSFLAGGQFFGPGTRLTVL.

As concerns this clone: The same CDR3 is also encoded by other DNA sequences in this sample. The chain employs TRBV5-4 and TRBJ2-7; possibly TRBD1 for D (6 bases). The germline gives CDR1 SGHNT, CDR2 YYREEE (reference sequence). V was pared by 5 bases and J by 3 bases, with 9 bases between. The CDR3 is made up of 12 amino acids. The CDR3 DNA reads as TGTGCCAGCAGTCAACAGGGCTACGAGCAGTACTTC. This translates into CASSQQGYEQYF.

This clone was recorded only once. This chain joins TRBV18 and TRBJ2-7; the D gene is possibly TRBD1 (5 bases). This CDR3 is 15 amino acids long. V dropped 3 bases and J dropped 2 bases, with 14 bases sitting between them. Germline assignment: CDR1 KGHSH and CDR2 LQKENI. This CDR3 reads CASSPPSREAYEQYF. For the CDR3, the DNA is TGTGCCAGCTCACCGCCGTCCAGGGAAGCCTACGAGCAGTACTTC.

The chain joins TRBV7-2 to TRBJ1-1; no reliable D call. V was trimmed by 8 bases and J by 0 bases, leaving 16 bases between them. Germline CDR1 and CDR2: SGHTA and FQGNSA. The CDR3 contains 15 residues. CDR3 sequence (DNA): TGTGCCAGCGACCGGGAGGGTTCCATGAACACTGAAGCTTTCTTT. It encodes CASDREGSMNTEAFF.

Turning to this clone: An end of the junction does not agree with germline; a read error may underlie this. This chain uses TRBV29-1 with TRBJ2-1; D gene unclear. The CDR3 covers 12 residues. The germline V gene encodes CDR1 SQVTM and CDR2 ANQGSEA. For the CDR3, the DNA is TGCAGCGTTGTCCGCTCCCACAATGAGCAGTTCTTC. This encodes CSVVRSHNEQFF.

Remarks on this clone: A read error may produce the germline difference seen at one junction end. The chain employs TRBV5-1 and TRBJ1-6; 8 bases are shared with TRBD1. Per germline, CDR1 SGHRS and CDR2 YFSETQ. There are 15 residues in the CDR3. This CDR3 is CASSVGQGPGSPPHF. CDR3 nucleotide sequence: TGCGCCAGCAGCGTTGGACAGGGCCCCGGGTCACCCCCCCACTTT.

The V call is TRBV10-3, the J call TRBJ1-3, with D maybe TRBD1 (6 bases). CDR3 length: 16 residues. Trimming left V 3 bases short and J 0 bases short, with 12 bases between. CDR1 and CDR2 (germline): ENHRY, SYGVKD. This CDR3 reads CAISDSGGASGNTIYF. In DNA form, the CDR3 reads TGTGCCATCAGTGATAGTGGGGGCGCCTCTGGAAACACCATATATTTT.

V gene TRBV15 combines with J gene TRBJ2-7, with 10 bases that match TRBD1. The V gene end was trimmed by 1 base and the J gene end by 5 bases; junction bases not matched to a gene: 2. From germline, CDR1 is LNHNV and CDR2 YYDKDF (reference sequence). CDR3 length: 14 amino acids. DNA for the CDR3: TGTGCCACCAGCAGAGGGGACAGGGGCAACGAGCAGTACTTC. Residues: CATSRGDRGNEQYF.